This T cell receptor beta chain stems from a study of a mutant IDH1 vaccine in newly diagnosed glioma. Study-wide background: The treated group averaged about 39 years old and was roughly 62% male, approximately 38% female. Former treatment meant radiotherapy, temozolomide, or both; the majority had gotten both.

Profiling relied on immunoSEQ multiplex PCR, and the TCRdb table lists in-frame clones only, not all of them. The profile shows around 99,000 clones, roughly 77% of them singletons. From germline, CDR1 is LNHDA and CDR2 SQIVND (reference sequence). V was shortened by 4 bases and J by 8 bases, with 17 bases between the two germline ends. The length of the CDR3 is 14 residues. Time point meaning: baseline, week 1 (first vaccination visit). Regarding treatment: pre-vaccination baseline after standard-of-care therapy. Each donor presented with a new WHO grade 3 or 4 astrocytoma that tested IDH1-mutant and showed ATRX loss.

The J gene is TRBJ1-2, the V gene TRBV19; D gene ambiguous. Sequenced material: PBMCs, taken from a glioma patient treated with radiotherapy, temozolomide or both. The TCR comes from a man in his forties or fifties with glioma. CDR3 DNA sequence: TGTGCCAGTAGTAAGGCACACCGAGGATACGGCTACACCTTC. Residues: CASSKAHRGYGYTF.